The 14 T cell receptor beta chains listed next were all sequenced from one sample in a study of PD-1 blockade in classical Hodgkin lymphoma (dated by TCRdb to about 2020). Library construction relied on the immunoSEQ multiplex PCR assay. Entries here come from immuneACCESS through TCRdb and include only in-frame sequences with V and J called. Some clones fail to appear in such tables; in the studies checked, an unresolved V gene covers under half of the shortfall, and the cause of the remainder is unknown. The sample table contains around 31,000 clones; only one count was recorded for more than 80% of them. The ten largest clones represent around 0.33% of the sample. What the time point label conveys for this sample: newly diagnosed, previously untreated cHL patient sample. CD4+ T cells were purified from thawed PBMCs by magnetic negative selection with a Miltenyi CD4+ T cell isolation kit. The specimen sequenced was CD4+ T cells from blood. These receptors were collected from a human donor with classical Hodgkin lymphoma.

This chain connects TRBV6-5 to TRBJ2-1; 10 nucleotides agree with TRBD1. The V and J ends lost 2 bases and 9 bases, in that order; junction bases with no gene match: 4. CDR1 is MNHEY and CDR2 is SVGAGI in the germline V gene. This CDR3 has 14 residues. Here the CDR3 reads CASSYTGQGREQFF. For the CDR3, the DNA is TGTGCCAGCAGTTACACGGGACAGGGGCGTGAGCAGTTCTTC.

The chain has TRBV29-1 and TRBJ2-3, with TRBD1 identical over 7 bases. The trim removed 5 bases at V and 1 base at J, leaving 9 bases unmatched. The CDR3 is 15 amino acids. The germline V gene encodes CDR1 SQVTM and CDR2 ANQGSEA. The CDR3 is CSVPSDRVGTDTQYF. The CDR3 nucleotides are TGCAGCGTTCCCTCTGACAGGGTGGGCACAGATACGCAGTATTTT.

The chain has TRBV7-9 and TRBJ2-6; unclear D gene. Germline CDR1 reads SEHNR; CDR2 reads FQNEAQ (reference sequence). V lost 5 bases and J lost 0, with 11 bases in between. The CDR3 is 16 residues long. Here the CDR3 DNA reads TGTGCCAGCAGCGGCACAAGGCTCTCTGGGGCCAACGTCCTGACTTTC. It encodes CASSGTRLSGANVLTF.

The V and J genes are TRBV29-1 and TRBJ1-1; D is perhaps TRBD1 (5 bases). The germline V gene encodes CDR1 SQVTM and CDR2 ANQGSEA. The V and J ends lost 2 bases and 11 bases respectively, with 15 bases between them. The CDR3 totals 12 residues. CDR3 DNA: TGCAGCGTTGAATCAATGAGGGAGGGGGCTTTCTTT. This translates into CSVESMREGAFF.

The chain joins TRBV19 to TRBJ2-7; D ambiguous. V was trimmed by 5 bases and J by 0 bases, leaving 17 bases between them. Germline CDR1 LNHDA, CDR2 SQIVND (reference sequence). The CDR3 length is 16 residues. In nucleotides, the CDR3 is TGTGCCAGTAGTCCTTCCTCCGGAACTCCCTCCTACGAGCAGTACTTC. Translating it yields CASSPSSGTPSYEQYF.

This clone has just one count. The chain employs TRBV10-3 and TRBJ2-1; 9 bases are shared with TRBD1. The CDR3 runs to 14 residues. Per the germline V gene, CDR1 is ENHRY and CDR2 is SYGVKD. V was pared by 4 bases and J by 11 bases, with 9 bases of the junction left unmatched. This CDR3 is CAISGDRVRGKQFF. CDR3 in DNA: TGTGCCATCAGTGGGGACAGGGTCCGAGGTAAGCAGTTCTTC.

This chain connects TRBV19 to TRBJ1-2; D gene unclear. The CDR3 length is 15 residues. The V gene lost 1 base and the J gene lost 4 bases, with 13 bases spanning the gap. Germline assignment: CDR1 LNHDA and CDR2 SQIVND (reference sequence). The CDR3 is CASSIGPGLGYGYTF. CDR3 DNA sequence: TGTGCCAGTAGTATAGGCCCCGGTTTGGGCTATGGCTACACCTTC.

This chain uses TRBV19 with TRBJ2-1; 11 positions match TRBD2. The V gene's germline CDR1 is LNHDA and CDR2 SQIVND (reference sequence). There are 15 residues in the CDR3. V dropped 4 bases and J dropped 5; count of bases not matched to a gene: 4. The CDR3 bases are TGTGCCAGTAGTAGTAGCGGGAGGGTGAACAATGAGCAGTTCTTC. Translation: CASSSSGRVNNEQFF.

This clone was detected a few times. The chain couples TRBV10-1 to TRBJ2-2; no definite D call. V lost 6 bases, J lost 4 bases, and 9 bases lay in between. This CDR3 has 13 residues. The germline V gene encodes CDR1 WNHNN and CDR2 SYGVQD (reference sequence). CDR3 region: CASREGGTGELFF. The CDR3 DNA follows: TGCGCCAGCAGGGAAGGTGGCACCGGGGAGCTGTTTTTT.

Only a few counts were recorded for this clone. V and J are TRBV7-2 and TRBJ2-3, with TRBD1 matching over 8 bases. After removal of 5 bases from V and 6 bases from J, the junction contained 7 bases not matched to a gene. Looked up from germline, CDR1 is SGHTA and CDR2 is FQGNSA. The CDR3 is 14 amino acids. The CDR3 region is CASSPQGVGDTQYF. CDR3 bases: TGTGCCAGCAGCCCACAGGGGGTGGGGGATACGCAGTATTTT.

There are a few counts of this clone. V usage is TRBV7-9 and J usage is TRBJ1-5; TRBD1 is a possible D gene (5 bases). Trimming cost V 4 bases and J 4 bases, with 11 bases left between them. Germline lookup yields CDR1 SEHNR and CDR2 FQNEAQ (reference sequence). This CDR3 has 14 residues. CDR3 loop: CASSSGTVNQPQHF. CDR3 coding DNA: TGTGCCAGCAGCTCCGGGACGGTGAATCAGCCCCAGCATTTT.

In this sample, this clone turned up once. V usage is TRBV10-1 and J usage is TRBJ2-7; D is possibly TRBD2 (5 bases). V lost 9 bases to trimming and J lost 3 bases, with 33 bases between them. The CDR3 contains 19 residues. The germline V gene has CDR1 WNHNN and CDR2 SYGVQD (reference sequence). CDR3 protein: CARKHKARLAVGTIYEQYF. The CDR3 coding sequence is TGCGCCAGAAAGCACAAGGCGAGGCTAGCCGTCGGTACGATCTACGAGCAGTACTTC.

The chain uses TRBV18 and TRBJ1-1; D gene unclear. V lost 5 bases, J lost 1 base, and 8 bases lay in between. Looked up from germline, CDR1 is KGHSH and CDR2 is LQKENI. The CDR3 totals 13 residues. The CDR3 here is CASSKTQNTEAFF. DNA for the CDR3: TGTGCCAGCTCAAAGACACAGAACACTGAAGCTTTCTTT.

The rearrangement links TRBV9 to TRBJ2-1; D ambiguous. Trimming removed 0 bases from V and 4 bases from J, with 11 bases in between. The CDR3 runs 15 residues. Germline V gives CDR1 SGDLS, CDR2 YYNGEE. CDR3 amino acids: CASSVEKDWYNEQFF. CDR3 nucleotide sequence: TGTGCCAGCAGCGTAGAGAAGGATTGGTACAATGAGCAGTTCTTC.